A single sample gave rise to the 32 T cell receptor beta chains below, sequenced in a study of cytomegalovirus exposure and HLA in healthy donors. Vbeta (60) and Jbeta (13) primers were used in the PCR. The data were produced by immunoSEQ multiplex PCR, yet TCRdb's version contains in-frame clones alone and is incomplete. Of under 80,000 clones in the sample, over 60% were seen once. The sequenced material came from PBMCs. The receptors were gathered from a woman aged 25 to 45 in good health and CMV-seronegative.

The CDR3 protein is CASRLSSGQGAGEQFF. The CDR3 DNA reads TGTGCCAGCAGATTATCATCGGGACAGGGGGCAGGGGAGCAGTTCTTC. V and J are TRBV6-6 and TRBJ2-1; 12 nucleotides match TRBD1. The CDR3 loop spans 16 amino acids. Germline-derived CDR1 and CDR2 are MNHNY and SVGAGI (reference sequence). V lost 6 bases to trimming and J lost 10 bases; unmatched junction nucleotides: 13.

The J gene is TRBJ1-1, the V gene TRBV4-1; weak D call: TRBD1 (5 bases). Germline-derived CDR1 and CDR2 are MGHRA and YSYEKL. This CDR3 region has 16 residues. Trimming removed 0 bases from V and 6 bases from J, with 17 bases in between. The DNA of the CDR3 is TGCGCCAGCAGCCAAGATCAGGTCCAGGGACTCGCTGAAGCTTTCTTT. Its translation: CASSQDQVQGLAEAFF.

This rearrangement joins TRBV27 to TRBJ2-1, with 9 bases fitting TRBD2. V lost 3 bases and J lost 4; bases outside the gene matches: 7. Germline CDR1 reads MNHEY; CDR2 reads SMNVEV (reference sequence). The length of the CDR3 is 16 residues. The CDR3: CASSFWAGGVYNEQFF. CDR3 nucleotides: TGTGCCAGCAGTTTTTGGGCGGGAGGGGTGTACAATGAGCAGTTCTTC.

This clone was seen only once. DNA of the CDR3: TGTGCCGGCGGACTAGCGGAACCCACAGATACGCAGTATTTT. Protein product: CAGGLAEPTDTQYF. The chain is built from TRBV7-2 and TRBJ2-3, with 10 bases fitting TRBD2. This CDR3 region has 14 residues. V dropped 11 bases and J dropped 2; count of bases not matched to a gene: 7. Germline CDR1 and CDR2: SGHTA and FQGNSA.

V gene TRBV10-3 combines with J gene TRBJ2-2, with D tentatively TRBD2 (6 bases). This CDR3 is 16 amino acids long. Germline V gene lookup returns CDR1 ENHRY and CDR2 SYGVKD. V lost 3 bases, J lost 6 bases, and 17 bases lay in between. The CDR3 bases are TGTGCCATCAGTGACCCTGCCGGGGGTCGGCCCGGGGAGCTGTTTTTT. Protein sequence: CAISDPAGGRPGELFF.

In the case of this clone: Distinct nucleotide sequences in the sample also encode this CDR3. V is TRBV10-3 and J is TRBJ2-2, with a tentative D call TRBD1 (6 bases). The V end was cut by 9 bases, the J end by 7 bases, with 21 bases between. The CDR3 has 15 residues. The germline V gene encodes CDR1 ENHRY and CDR2 SYGVKD. DNA of the CDR3: TGTGCCATGAACGAGCGCCCACAGGGTGACGGGGAGCTGTTTTTT. This translates into CAMNERPQGDGELFF.

The count of this clone is one. V gene TRBV19 combines with J gene TRBJ2-7; tentatively, D is TRBD1 (6 bases). The germline V gene has CDR1 LNHDA and CDR2 SQIVND (reference sequence). The V and J ends lost 3 bases and 4 bases respectively, with 13 bases between them. This CDR3 region has 14 residues. CDR3 sequence: CASSITGNPYEQYF. CDR3 DNA sequence: TGTGCCAGTAGTATCACAGGGAACCCTTACGAGCAGTACTTC.

The rearrangement links TRBV29-1 to TRBJ2-2; 9 bases agree with TRBD2. Germline V gene lookup returns CDR1 SQVTM and CDR2 ANQGSEA. The CDR3 is 14 amino acids. The V segment lost 7 bases and the J segment 6 bases; nucleotides outside the gene matches: 9. CDR3 protein: CSAGRAGGPGELFF. The DNA of the CDR3 is TGCAGCGCAGGACGAGCGGGAGGCCCCGGGGAGCTGTTTTTT.

The chain carries TRBV15 and TRBJ2-3; 8 bases fit TRBD2. With V trimmed by 2 bases and J by 2 bases, 9 bases remained unmatched. Germline assignment: CDR1 LNHNV and CDR2 YYDKDF (reference sequence). The CDR3 has 17 residues. The CDR3 protein is CATSRTGTSPFTDTQYF. In nucleotides, the CDR3 is TGTGCCACCAGCAGAACCGGGACTAGTCCGTTCACAGATACGCAGTATTTT.

This clone has only one observation. The chain uses TRBV4-3 and TRBJ1-2, with 8 bases aligning to TRBD1. With 1 base clipped from V and 5 bases from J, the junction kept 3 bases outside the gene matches. CDR3 length equals 14 residues. Germline lookup yields CDR1 LGHNA and CDR2 YSLEER. The CDR3 region is CASSQGQGRYGYTF. As DNA, the CDR3 is TGCGCCAGCAGCCAAGGACAGGGGCGATATGGCTACACCTTC.

The chain employs TRBV6-5 and TRBJ1-4; D is unclear. This CDR3 comprises 14 residues. The germline V gene has CDR1 MNHEY and CDR2 SVGAGI. V lost 6 bases and J 0 bases, leaving 8 bases between the germline ends. CDR3 residues: CASRREATNEKLFF. The CDR3 coding sequence is TGTGCCAGCAGACGAGAAGCAACTAATGAAAAACTGTTTTTT.

The rearrangement uses TRBV5-5 and TRBJ2-7; possibly TRBD1 for D (6 bases). This CDR3 has 15 residues. CDR1 and CDR2 from the germline V gene are SGHKS and YYEKEE (reference sequence). V lost 1 base and J lost 7, with 18 bases in between. The CDR3 spells CASSLFSGERREQYF. CDR3 nucleotides: TGTGCCAGCAGCTTGTTTTCAGGGGAAAGGAGAGAGCAGTACTTC.

The gene calls are TRBV28 and TRBJ2-3; 10 bases match TRBD2. Germline loops: CDR1 MDHEN, CDR2 SYDVKM. The CDR3 covers 18 residues. Losses at the gene ends were 1 base for V and 4 bases for J; bases not matched to a gene: 11. CDR3 DNA sequence: TGTGCCAGCAGTTTATCTAGCGTATGGACTAGCGGCCCAGATACGCAGTATTTT. It is translated as CASSLSSVWTSGPDTQYF.

The chain has TRBV28 and TRBJ1-3; D may be TRBD1 (5 bases). CDR1 is MDHEN and CDR2 is SYDVKM in the germline V gene. V gave up 3 bases and J gave up 4 bases, with 7 bases separating them. The CDR3 is made up of 13 amino acids. For the CDR3, the DNA is TGTGCCAGCAGTTTTAGGACAGGAAACACCATATATTTT. As protein: CASSFRTGNTIYF. Drawing the rest from reference TRBV28 and TRBJ1-3, the complete variable domain is DVKVTQSSRYLVKRTGEKVFLECVQDMDHENMFWYRQDPGLGLRLIYFSYDVKMKEKGDIPEGYSVSREKKERFSLILESASTNQTSMYLCASSFRTGNTIYFGEGSWLTVV.

Points on this clone: One junction end does not reproduce the germline sequence, and a read error may be involved. Other DNA sequences in the sample encode the same CDR3. The chain employs TRBV27 and TRBJ2-7; D is ambiguous. The CDR3 sequence is 15 residues long. From germline, CDR1 is MNHEY and CDR2 SMNVEV (reference sequence). The CDR3 sequence: CASSLTQFLSYEQYF. The CDR3 DNA reads TGTGCTAGCAGTTTAACACAGTTTCTCTCCTACGAGCAGTACTTC.

CDR3 residues: CASSLGTGFSSYEQYV. The CDR3 nucleotides are TGCGCCAGCAGCTTGGGGACAGGGTTCTCCTCCTACGAGCAGTACGTC. The chain uses TRBV5-1 and TRBJ2-7; TRBD1 matches at 8 bases. The CDR3 is 16 amino acids. Germline V gene sequence: CDR1 SGHRS, CDR2 YFSETQ. V lost 0 bases to trimming and J lost 0 bases; unmatched junction nucleotides: 5.

The chain combines TRBV4-3 with TRBJ2-6; a possible D gene is TRBD1 (6 bases). Germline loops: CDR1 LGHNA, CDR2 YSLEER. Trimming shortened V by 0 bases and J by 0 bases, and 15 bases separated the two germline ends. The CDR3 covers 19 residues. CDR3 sequence (DNA): TGCGCCAGCAGCCAAGATCACCCAGGGGCTAACTCTGGGGCCAACGTCCTGACTTTC. Translating gives CASSQDHPGANSGANVLTF.

This chain connects TRBV6-1 to TRBJ1-2, with D possibly being TRBD1 (6 bases). The germline V gene encodes CDR1 MNHNS and CDR2 SASEGT. The CDR3 is made up of 17 amino acids. Trimming pared 3 bases from V and 8 bases from J, leaving 25 bases between. In DNA form, the CDR3 reads TGTGCCAGCAGTGAGACGATACCGGGACACCGAGAGGAAGGCTACACCTTC. Protein: CASSETIPGHREEGYTF.

The chain employs TRBV27 and TRBJ2-3, with TRBD2 identical over 8 bases. The CDR3 totals 14 residues. CDR1 is MNHEY, CDR2 SMNVEV, per germline (reference sequence). V shed 9 bases, J shed 0 bases, and the junction held 5 bases outside the gene matches. DNA of the CDR3: TGTGCCAGTAGCATAGCGGGGAGCACAGATACGCAGTATTTT. It translates to CASSIAGSTDTQYF.

J is TRBJ2-3 and V is TRBV7-8, with TRBD2 matching 8 bases. Germline values: CDR1 SGHVS, CDR2 FQNEAQ. This CDR3 has 15 amino acids. V trimming: 5 bases; J trimming: 6 bases; junction bases outside the gene matches: 10. The CDR3 here is CASSALAGGLDTQYF. CDR3 nucleotides: TGTGCCAGCAGCGCCCTGGCGGGAGGTCTGGATACGCAGTATTTT.

The chain carries TRBV9 and TRBJ2-1, with 10 bases lining up with TRBD1. The CDR3 sequence is 17 residues long. The germline V gene encodes CDR1 SGDLS and CDR2 YYNGEE. With 4 bases clipped from V and 3 bases from J, the junction kept 10 bases outside the gene matches. This chain's CDR3 is CASSPFPGQGHYNEQFF. The CDR3 DNA follows: TGTGCCAGCAGCCCCTTTCCGGGACAGGGGCACTACAATGAGCAGTTCTTC.

In this sample, this clone turned up a few times. The chain has TRBV30 and TRBJ2-7, with D perhaps matching TRBD2 (5 bases). Germline V gives CDR1 GTSNPN, CDR2 SVGIG (reference sequence). Trimming pared 3 bases from V and 7 bases from J, leaving 10 bases between. The CDR3 spans 11 residues. The CDR3 here is CAWSRTGEQYF. The CDR3 nucleotides read TGTGCCTGGAGCCGCACGGGGGAGCAGTACTTC.

There are a few counts of this clone. This sequence joins TRBV9 and TRBJ2-3; 9 nucleotides align to TRBD1. The germline gives CDR1 SGDLS, CDR2 YYNGEE. This CDR3 is built from 14 residues. J lost 3 bases, V lost 4 bases, and 3 bases had no gene match. The CDR3 here is CASSIGQGTDTQYF. The DNA of the CDR3 is TGTGCCAGCAGCATCGGACAGGGGACAGATACGCAGTATTTT. Together with reference TRBV9 and TRBJ2-3, the CDR3 gives the full variable domain: DSGVTQTPKHLITATGQRVTLRCSPRSGDLSVYWYQQSLDQGLQFLIQYYNGEERAKGNILERFSAQQFPDLHSELNLSSLELGDSALYFCASSIGQGTDTQYFGPGTRLTVL.

The V and J genes are TRBV7-2 and TRBJ2-1; 9 bases agree with TRBD2. V shed 3 bases and J 3 bases; nucleotides not matched to a gene: 12. The CDR3 sequence is 18 residues long. Germline-derived CDR1 and CDR2 are SGHTA and FQGNSA. The DNA of the CDR3 is TGTGCCAGCAGCTTGCACCCTTTGGCGGGAGGGAGCTACAATGAGCAGTTCTTC. This gives the protein CASSLHPLAGGSYNEQFF.

V and J are TRBV20-1 and TRBJ1-1, with D unclear. CDR3 length: 11 amino acids. The V gene's germline CDR1 is DFQATT and CDR2 SNEGSKA (reference sequence). Trimming left V 3 bases short and J 3 bases short, with 5 bases between. As DNA, the CDR3 is TGCAGTGCTAGGGCTTACACTGAAGCTTTCTTT. It is translated as CSARAYTEAFF.

The CDR3 DNA follows: TGTGCCAGCAGCCCCGGGAACAGCGAGCAGTACTTC. The encoded protein is CASSPGNSEQYF. The rearrangement links TRBV28 to TRBJ2-7, with D tentatively TRBD2 (5 bases). Trimming cost V 6 bases and J 6 bases, with 12 bases left between them. The V gene's germline CDR1 is MDHEN and CDR2 SYDVKM. The CDR3 spans 12 residues.

The chain carries TRBV7-2 and TRBJ2-3; a possible D gene is TRBD1 (5 bases). Trimming stripped 6 bases from V and 6 bases from J, with 19 bases between. The CDR3 totals 15 residues. CDR1 is SGHTA and CDR2 is FQGNSA in the germline V gene. The CDR3 nucleotides are TGTGCCAGCAGGTTGCCTCCTCTAGGGGTGGATACGCAGTATTTT. This encodes CASRLPPLGVDTQYF.

The V and J genes are TRBV5-1 and TRBJ2-2; D gene unclear. From germline, CDR1 is SGHRS and CDR2 YFSETQ. The CDR3 consists of 14 residues. Trimming stripped 1 base from V and 1 base from J, with 5 bases between. CDR3 in amino acids: CASSLSQNTGELFF. In nucleotides, the CDR3 is TGCGCCAGCAGCTTGTCACAGAACACCGGGGAGCTGTTTTTT.

This chain joins TRBV5-5 and TRBJ2-3, with TRBD1 matching 10 bases. The germline gives CDR1 SGHKS, CDR2 YYEKEE (reference sequence). After removal of 0 bases from V and 6 bases from J, the junction contained 4 bases not matched to a gene. The CDR3 runs to 15 residues. CDR3 in amino acids: CASSLEDRGSDTQYF. CDR3 nucleotides: TGTGCCAGCAGCTTGGAGGACAGGGGGTCGGATACGCAGTATTTT.

This clone was recorded a few times. J is TRBJ1-1 and V is TRBV30; 8 bases are a match to TRBD1. The CDR3 is 14 residues long. Germline-derived CDR1 and CDR2 are GTSNPN and SVGIG (reference sequence). After removal of 0 bases from V and 4 bases from J, the junction contained 4 bases not matched to a gene. The CDR3 protein is CAWSVLDRVTEAFF. DNA of the CDR3: TGTGCCTGGAGTGTATTGGACAGGGTCACTGAAGCTTTCTTT. Supplemented by reference TRBV30 and TRBJ1-1, the full variable domain reads SQTIHQWPATLVQPVGSPLSLECTVEGTSNPNLYWYRQAAGRGLQLLFYSVGIGQISSEVPQNLSASRPQDRQFILSSKKLLLSDSGFYLCAWSVLDRVTEAFFGQGTRLTVV.

V usage is TRBV7-2 and J usage is TRBJ1-5; 7 positions agree with TRBD1. The CDR3 covers 15 residues. V lost 4 bases to trimming and J lost 5 bases; unmatched junction nucleotides: 8. Germline CDR1 SGHTA, CDR2 FQGNSA. DNA for the CDR3: TGTGCCAGCAGCTATAGGGCAGGGGGTGATCAGCCCCAGCATTTT. This sequence encodes CASSYRAGGDQPQHF.

This clone was recorded only once. J is TRBJ1-2 and V is TRBV30; TRBD1 might be the D (6 bases). There are 13 residues in the CDR3. Trimming pared 0 bases from V and 6 bases from J, leaving 11 bases between. Germline V gene sequence: CDR1 GTSNPN, CDR2 SVGIG (reference sequence). Here the CDR3 reads CAWSVRTVDGYTF. The CDR3 nucleotides are TGTGCCTGGAGTGTGAGGACAGTCGATGGCTACACCTTC.